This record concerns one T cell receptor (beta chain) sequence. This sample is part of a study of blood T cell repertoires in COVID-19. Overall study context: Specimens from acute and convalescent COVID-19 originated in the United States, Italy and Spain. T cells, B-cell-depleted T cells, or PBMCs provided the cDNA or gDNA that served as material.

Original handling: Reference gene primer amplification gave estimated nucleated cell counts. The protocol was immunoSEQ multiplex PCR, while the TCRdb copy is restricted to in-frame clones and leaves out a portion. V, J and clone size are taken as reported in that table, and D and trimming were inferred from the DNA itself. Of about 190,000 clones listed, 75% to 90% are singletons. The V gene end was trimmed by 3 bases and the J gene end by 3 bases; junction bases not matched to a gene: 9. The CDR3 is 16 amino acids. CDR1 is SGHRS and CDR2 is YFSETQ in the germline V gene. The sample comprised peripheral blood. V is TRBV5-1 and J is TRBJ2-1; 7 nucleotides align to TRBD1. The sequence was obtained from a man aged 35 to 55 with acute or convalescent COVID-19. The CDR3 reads CASSWPRTGDYNEQFF. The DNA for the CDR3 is TGCGCCAGCAGCTGGCCCCGGACAGGTGACTACAATGAGCAGTTCTTC.